These 10 T cell receptor beta chains came from one sample sequenced in a study of T cells in Graves' hyperthyroidism and ophthalmopathy. RNA transcripts served as the template for amplifying TCR beta CDR3 regions. Initially, a first-round RT-PCR of the TCR CDR3 employed the HTBI primer set. One entry per CDR3 protein results from TCRdb running MiXCR on the multiplex PCR reads. The sample holds 500,000 to 650,000 distinct CDR3 sequences; roughly 15% are singletons and the top ten take under 15%. The specimen sequenced was blood. The receptors stem from a woman between 45 and 60 years old with Graves' ophthalmopathy.

With respect to this clonotype: Being one base from a much bigger clone, this may be a read error. This sequence joins TRBV28 and TRBJ2-1; D tentatively reads TRBD1 or TRBD2 (6 bases each). The CDR3 has 16 residues. The germline V gene encodes CDR1 MDHEN and CDR2 SYDVKM. As DNA, the CDR3 is TGTGCCAGCAGCCCGTGGGGGGCAAGCTCCTACGATGAGCAGTTCTTC. Protein: CASSPWGASSYDEQFF.

This clonotype was detected only a few times. This chain connects TRBV7-9 to TRBJ2-2, with 8 bases fitting TRBD1. The trim removed 1 base at V and 6 bases at J, leaving 7 bases unmatched. From germline, CDR1 is SEHNR and CDR2 FQNEAQ (reference sequence). The CDR3 loop spans 16 amino acids. Here the CDR3 DNA reads TGTGCCAGCAGCTTAGTCTCAGGGGGCAACGCCGGGGAGCTGTTTTTT. Translated, it gives CASSLVSGGNAGELFF. Combining the CDR3 with reference TRBV7-9 and TRBJ2-2 gives the whole variable domain DTGVSQNPRHKITKRGQNVTFRCDPISEHNRLYWYRQTLGQGPEFLTYFQNEAQLEKSRLLSDRFSAERPKGSFSTLEIQRTEQGDSAMYLCASSLVSGGNAGELFFGEGSRLTVL.

This clonotype occurred many times. The rearrangement uses TRBV14 and TRBJ2-1; D possibly corresponds to TRBD2 (5 bases). Germline V gene sequence: CDR1 SGHDN, CDR2 FVKESK. V was pared by 0 bases and J by 6 bases, with 12 bases between. The CDR3 has 15 residues. The CDR3 here is CASSQDQVTTNEQFF. The CDR3 DNA sequence: TGTGCCAGCAGCCAAGATCAAGTGACTACCAATGAGCAGTTCTTC.

In this sample, this clonotype turned up many times. This sequence joins TRBV7-2 and TRBJ2-7, with D hard to call. The CDR3 loop spans 14 amino acids. From germline, CDR1 is SGHTA and CDR2 FQGNSA. Trimming removed 1 base from V and 3 bases from J, with 10 bases in between. As DNA, the CDR3 is TGTGCCAGCAGCTTAGGATACAGAGACTACGAGCAGTACTTC. It specifies CASSLGYRDYEQYF.

This clonotype appeared many times. V gene TRBV27 combines with J gene TRBJ1-2, with D tentatively TRBD1 (6 bases). CDR3 length: 15 residues. Trimming pared 0 bases from V and 5 bases from J, leaving 13 bases between. Germline V gene sequence: CDR1 MNHEY, CDR2 SMNVEV (reference sequence). CDR3 loop: CASSLSAGVRYGYTF. As DNA, the CDR3 is TGTGCCAGCAGTTTATCGGCAGGGGTGCGGTATGGCTACACCTTC.

This clonotype was detected ten times or more. V and J are TRBV6-1 and TRBJ2-1; D unresolved. The CDR3 is made up of 17 amino acids. From germline, CDR1 is MNHNS and CDR2 SASEGT. With 7 bases removed from V and 1 base from J, the gap between germline ends came to 20 bases. CDR3 sequence reads: CASIRNPLGSSYNEQFF. The CDR3 region has the DNA TGTGCCAGCATCCGAAACCCCCTCGGTTCGTCCTACAATGAGCAGTTCTTC.

This clonotype was recorded at least ten times. The chain carries TRBV7-2 and TRBJ2-1, with 8 bases aligning to TRBD2. Germline CDR1 reads SGHTA; CDR2 reads FQGNSA. The CDR3 extends over 13 amino acids. The ends lost 8 bases at V and 9 bases at J; junction bases unmatched: 9. As DNA, the CDR3 is TGTGCCAGCTCCGGGACTAGGGTTAGTGAGCAGTTCTTC. It is translated as CASSGTRVSEQFF.

This clonotype was picked up a small number of times. This chain joins TRBV5-1 and TRBJ2-5, with D possibly TRBD2 on 5 matching bases. Per the germline V gene, CDR1 is SGHRS and CDR2 is YFSETQ. The ends were cut back, 4 bases at V and 7 bases at J, with 14 bases in the middle. The CDR3 runs 13 residues. The CDR3 nucleotides are TGCGCCAGCAGCCCTTCACCCCGGGGGACCCAGTACTTC. Protein sequence: CASSPSPRGTQYF.

This clonotype was observed at least ten times. The chain recombines TRBV30 with TRBJ1-1; D not certain. In germline, CDR1 is GTSNPN, CDR2 SVGIG (reference sequence). CDR3 length: 15 residues. V was pared by 4 bases and J by 5 bases, with 20 bases between. CDR3 loop: CAWTNTAEGRTEAFF. The CDR3 coding sequence is TGTGCCTGGACCAACACGGCGGAGGGAAGGACTGAAGCTTTCTTT.

In regard to this clonotype: Mismatch with germline at one junction end may stem from a read error. The rearrangement links TRBV5-7 to TRBJ2-1; D assignment may be TRBD1 or TRBD2 (5 bases each). TRBV5-7 counts as an open reading frame of uncertain function. The length of the CDR3 is 15 residues. The CDR3 DNA sequence: TGTACCAGCAGCTTGATATCAGGGAGCACACATGAGCAGTTCTTC. Its translation: CTSSLISGSTHEQFF.